The rows below give T cell receptor beta chains drawn from one sample of a study of T-cell memory formation after mild COVID-19. TCRdb called the 5' RACE reads again in MiXCR, with one record for every CDR3 protein. The profile covers 350,000 to 550,000 distinct CDR3 sequences, with more than 15% appearing a single time and roughly a fifth taken by the ten largest. Sequenced material: PBMCs or a T cell subset sorted from them (not recorded which). Source of these receptors: a man aged 18 to 29 who had mild COVID-19 (a few samples of this study predate the infection). Cell type and time point are not known. Both conserved end residues are part of each CDR3. D genes are given only for firm matches. The size field is filled for only some rows; it gives once, few, many or a size class.

d_gene: .
v_gene: TRBV7-2
j_gene: TRBJ1-4
len: 15
abundance: .
CDR3aa: CASSPGPLENEKLFF
CDR3nt: TGTGCCAGCAGCCCTGGCCCCTTGGAGAATGAAAAACTGTTTTTT

d_gene: TRBD2
v_gene: TRBV27
j_gene: TRBJ2-1
len: 15
abundance: few
CDR3aa: CASSSGLAGVDEQFF
CDR3nt: TGTGCCAGCAGTTCGGGACTAGCGGGGGTCGATGAGCAGTTCTTC

d_gene: .
v_gene: TRBV7-2
j_gene: TRBJ2-5
len: 14
abundance: once
CDR3aa: CASSPGVASATQYF
CDR3nt: TGTGCCAGCAGCCCGGGGGTGGCTAGCGCTACCCAGTACTTC

d_gene: .
v_gene: TRBV6-5
j_gene: TRBJ2-1
len: 16
abundance: .
CDR3aa: CASSYETGTLHNEQFF
CDR3nt: TGTGCCAGCAGTTACGAAACCGGGACATTGCACAATGAGCAGTTCTTC

d_gene: TRBD1
v_gene: TRBV12-3/TRBV12-4
j_gene: TRBJ2-6
len: 16
abundance: few
CDR3aa: CASSLADRAGANVLTF
CDR3nt: TGTGCCAGCAGTTTGGCCGACAGGGCTGGGGCCAACGTCCTGACTTTC

d_gene: .
v_gene: TRBV4-3
j_gene: TRBJ1-1
len: 13
abundance: few
CDR3aa: CASSLETRTEAFF
CDR3nt: TGCGCCAGCAGCCTGGAGACTAGGACAGAAGCTTTCTTT

d_gene: .
v_gene: TRBV28
j_gene: TRBJ1-2
len: 13
abundance: .
CDR3aa: CASSLSFNYGYTF
CDR3nt: TGTGCCAGCAGCCTATCTTTTAACTATGGCTACACCTTC

d_gene: TRBD2
v_gene: TRBV7-2
j_gene: TRBJ2-5
len: 16
abundance: .
CDR3aa: CASSLFGLAGRETQYF
CDR3nt: TGTGCCAGCAGCTTATTTGGGCTAGCGGGGAGAGAGACCCAGTACTTC

d_gene: TRBD1
v_gene: TRBV24-1
j_gene: TRBJ1-4
len: 16
abundance: .
CDR3aa: CATSDCDRATNEKLFF
CDR3nt: TGTGCCACCAGTGATTGTGACAGGGCAACTAATGAAAAACTGTTTTTT

d_gene: .
v_gene: TRBV21-1
j_gene: TRBJ2-5
len: 15
abundance: .
CDR3aa: CASSKARGYQETQYF
CDR3nt: TGTGCCAGCAGCAAAGCGCGGGGTTACCAAGAGACCCAGTACTTC

d_gene: TRBD2
v_gene: TRBV12-3/TRBV12-4
j_gene: TRBJ2-3
len: 15
abundance: many
CDR3aa: CASSLIAGGTDTQYF
CDR3nt: TGTGCCAGCAGTTTAATAGCGGGGGGCACAGATACGCAGTATTTT

d_gene: .
v_gene: TRBV12-3/TRBV12-4
j_gene: TRBJ2-3
len: 18
abundance: .
CDR3aa: CASSLSPLAGGHTDTQYF
CDR3nt: TGTGCCAGCAGTTTATCTCCCTTAGCCGGGGGGCACACAGATACGCAGTATTTT

d_gene: .
v_gene: TRBV6-2/TRBV6-3
j_gene: TRBJ2-2
len: 15
abundance: .
CDR3aa: CASRAGQRGTGELFF
CDR3nt: TGTGCCAGCAGGGCGGGACAGCGCGGCACCGGGGAGCTGTTTTTT

d_gene: .
v_gene: TRBV6-5
j_gene: TRBJ2-4
len: 15
abundance: .
CDR3aa: CASREGTLAKNIQYF
CDR3nt: TGTGCCAGCAGGGAAGGGACACTAGCCAAAAACATTCAGTACTTC

d_gene: .
v_gene: TRBV7-9
j_gene: TRBJ2-1
len: 12
abundance: many
CDR3aa: CASPKGGNEQFF
CDR3nt: TGTGCCAGCCCCAAGGGGGGCAATGAGCAGTTCTTC

d_gene: .
v_gene: TRBV7-2
j_gene: TRBJ2-1
len: 16
abundance: few
CDR3aa: CASSLVKGGAYNEQFF
CDR3nt: TGTGCCAGCAGCTTGGTGAAAGGGGGGGCCTACAATGAGCAGTTCTTC

d_gene: .
v_gene: TRBV20-1
j_gene: TRBJ1-2
len: 12
abundance: .
CDR3aa: CSASGTSYGYTF
CDR3nt: TGCAGTGCTAGCGGGACCAGCTATGGCTACACCTTC

d_gene: .
v_gene: TRBV6-6
j_gene: TRBJ1-4
len: 15
abundance: few
CDR3aa: CASSPHDRRNEKLFF
CDR3nt: TGTGCCAGCAGTCCCCACGACAGAAGGAATGAAAAACTGTTTTTT

d_gene: .
v_gene: TRBV3-1
j_gene: TRBJ1-3
len: 16
abundance: .
CDR3aa: CASSQGPTDSGNTIYF
CDR3nt: TGTGCCAGCAGCCAAGGTCCCACCGACTCTGGAAACACCATATATTTT

d_gene: .
v_gene: TRBV7-9
j_gene: TRBJ2-2
len: 12
abundance: few
CDR3aa: CASSLVIGELFF
CDR3nt: TGTGCCAGCAGCTTAGTCATCGGGGAGCTGTTTTTT

d_gene: .
v_gene: TRBV2
j_gene: TRBJ2-3
len: 14
abundance: .
CDR3aa: CASSDRQGPNTQYF
CDR3nt: TGTGCCAGCAGTGATAGGCAGGGGCCAAATACGCAGTATTTT

d_gene: .
v_gene: TRBV7-2
j_gene: TRBJ2-5
len: 13
abundance: .
CDR3aa: CASSSSNLETQYF
CDR3nt: TGTGCCAGCAGCTCGAGCAACTTAGAGACCCAGTACTTC

d_gene: TRBD2
v_gene: TRBV6-1
j_gene: TRBJ2-2
len: 16
abundance: few
CDR3aa: CASRTLAGGLTGELFF
CDR3nt: TGTGCCAGCAGGACTCTAGCGGGGGGCCTCACCGGGGAGCTGTTTTTT

d_gene: .
v_gene: TRBV7-8
j_gene: TRBJ2-1
len: 15
abundance: few
CDR3aa: CASSLGRPQNNEQFF
CDR3nt: TGTGCCAGCAGCTTAGGTCGGCCCCAAAACAATGAGCAGTTCTTC

d_gene: TRBD2
v_gene: TRBV7-2
j_gene: TRBJ2-1
len: 18
abundance: few
CDR3aa: CASSLAAGAGGIYNEQFF
CDR3nt: TGTGCCAGCAGCTTAGCGGCGGGTGCGGGGGGGATTTACAATGAGCAGTTCTTC

d_gene: .
v_gene: TRBV12-3/TRBV12-4
j_gene: TRBJ2-3
len: 11
abundance: many
CDR3aa: CASSAGDTQYF
CDR3nt: TGTGCCAGCAGCGCAGGGGATACGCAGTATTTT

d_gene: .
v_gene: TRBV20-1
j_gene: TRBJ2-1
len: 13
abundance: few
CDR3aa: CSALRPTSNEQFF
CDR3nt: TGCAGTGCTCTACGCCCAACTAGCAATGAGCAGTTCTTC

d_gene: .
v_gene: TRBV12-5
j_gene: TRBJ2-1
len: 11
abundance: few
CDR3aa: CASGTGTEQFF
CDR3nt: TGTGCTAGTGGAACCGGGACCGAGCAGTTCTTC

d_gene: TRBD1
v_gene: TRBV4-1
j_gene: TRBJ2-5
len: 14
abundance: .
CDR3aa: CASSQMTGAETQYF
CDR3nt: TGCGCCAGCAGCCAAATGACAGGGGCAGAGACCCAGTACTTC

d_gene: .
v_gene: TRBV6-2/TRBV6-3
j_gene: TRBJ2-1
len: 16
abundance: few
CDR3aa: CASRTMRGAAYNEQFF
CDR3nt: TGTGCCAGCAGGACCATGAGGGGGGCGGCCTACAATGAGCAGTTCTTC

d_gene: .
v_gene: TRBV19
j_gene: TRBJ1-5
len: 14
abundance: few
CDR3aa: CASSWGDSNQPQHF
CDR3nt: TGTGCCAGTAGTTGGGGGGATAGCAATCAGCCCCAGCATTTT

d_gene: .
v_gene: TRBV29-1
j_gene: TRBJ2-3
len: 13
abundance: few
CDR3aa: CSVGQVITDTQYF
CDR3nt: TGCAGCGTTGGTCAGGTTATTACAGATACGCAGTATTTT

d_gene: .
v_gene: TRBV25-1
j_gene: TRBJ2-4
len: 14
abundance: .
CDR3aa: CASSGFKTKNIQYF
CDR3nt: TGTGCCAGCAGTGGGTTTAAGACCAAAAACATTCAGTACTTC

d_gene: .
v_gene: TRBV3-1
j_gene: TRBJ2-5
len: 15
abundance: few
CDR3aa: CASSPYLAGKETQYF
CDR3nt: TGTGCCAGCAGCCCCTATCTGGCTGGGAAGGAGACCCAGTACTTC

d_gene: .
v_gene: TRBV5-1
j_gene: TRBJ1-2
len: 16
abundance: few
CDR3aa: CASVPGQPAGNYGYTF
CDR3nt: TGCGCCAGCGTCCCTGGACAGCCCGCTGGTAACTATGGCTACACCTTC

d_gene: .
v_gene: TRBV4-3
j_gene: TRBJ2-2
len: 16
abundance: .
CDR3aa: CASSPDGFWNTGELFF
CDR3nt: TGCGCCAGCAGCCCGGACGGGTTTTGGAACACCGGGGAGCTGTTTTTT

d_gene: TRBD2
v_gene: TRBV12-3/TRBV12-4
j_gene: TRBJ2-1
len: 15
abundance: many
CDR3aa: CASSLRLAEYNEQFF
CDR3nt: TGTGCCAGCAGTCTGCGACTAGCGGAGTACAATGAGCAGTTCTTC

d_gene: .
v_gene: TRBV5-1
j_gene: TRBJ2-5
len: 15
abundance: few
CDR3aa: CASSLSGNLQETQYF
CDR3nt: TGCGCCAGCAGCTTATCGGGGAACCTCCAAGAGACCCAGTACTTC

d_gene: .
v_gene: TRBV7-2
j_gene: TRBJ1-2
len: 15
abundance: .
CDR3aa: CASSSSLTINYGYTF
CDR3nt: TGTGCCAGCAGCTCGTCGCTCACGATTAACTATGGCTACACCTTC

d_gene: TRBD2
v_gene: TRBV7-4
j_gene: TRBJ2-1
len: 15
abundance: few
CDR3aa: CASTIYGTSYNEQFF
CDR3nt: TGTGCCAGCACCATCTATGGGACTAGCTACAATGAGCAGTTCTTC

d_gene: TRBD1
v_gene: TRBV15
j_gene: TRBJ2-6
len: 17
abundance: few
CDR3aa: CATSTRGQGSRANVLTF
CDR3nt: TGTGCCACCAGCACCCGGGGACAGGGGTCTCGGGCCAACGTCCTGACTTTC

d_gene: .
v_gene: TRBV6-5
j_gene: TRBJ1-1
len: 12
abundance: few
CDR3aa: CASSSIGTEAFF
CDR3nt: TGTGCCAGCAGCTCAATTGGCACTGAAGCTTTCTTT

d_gene: .
v_gene: TRBV4-2
j_gene: TRBJ2-3
len: 17
abundance: .
CDR3aa: CASSQVVRVGGTDTQYF
CDR3nt: TGTGCCAGCAGCCAAGTGGTCCGGGTTGGGGGCACAGATACGCAGTATTTT

d_gene: TRBD2
v_gene: TRBV18
j_gene: TRBJ2-3
len: 17
abundance: few
CDR3aa: CASSPLAGSTSTDTQYF
CDR3nt: TGTGCCAGCTCACCGCTAGCGGGGTCGACTAGCACAGATACGCAGTATTTT

d_gene: TRBD2
v_gene: TRBV7-2
j_gene: TRBJ2-1
len: 16
abundance: .
CDR3aa: CASSLAGSGGRNEQFF
CDR3nt: TGTGCCAGCAGCTTAGCTGGTAGCGGGGGAAGAAATGAGCAGTTCTTC

d_gene: TRBD1
v_gene: TRBV12-3/TRBV12-4
j_gene: TRBJ1-1
len: 15
abundance: few
CDR3aa: CASRYPMGTDTEAFF
CDR3nt: TGTGCCAGCAGGTACCCGATGGGGACAGACACTGAAGCTTTCTTT

d_gene: TRBD1
v_gene: TRBV6-5
j_gene: TRBJ2-7
len: 13
abundance: .
CDR3aa: CVPSGDRNNEQYF
CDR3nt: TGTGTCCCCTCCGGGGACAGGAATAACGAGCAGTACTTC